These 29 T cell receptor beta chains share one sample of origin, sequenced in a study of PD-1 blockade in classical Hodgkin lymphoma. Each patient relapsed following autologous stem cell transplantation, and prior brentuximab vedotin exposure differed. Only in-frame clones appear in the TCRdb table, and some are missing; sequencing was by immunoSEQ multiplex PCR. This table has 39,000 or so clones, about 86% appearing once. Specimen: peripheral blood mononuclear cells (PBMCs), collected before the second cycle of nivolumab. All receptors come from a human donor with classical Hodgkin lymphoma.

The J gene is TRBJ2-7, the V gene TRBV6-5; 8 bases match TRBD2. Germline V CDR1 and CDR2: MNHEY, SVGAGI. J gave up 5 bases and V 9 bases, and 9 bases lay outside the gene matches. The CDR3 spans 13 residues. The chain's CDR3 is CASTIAGTHEQYF. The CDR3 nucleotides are TGTGCCAGTACTATAGCGGGAACCCACGAGCAGTACTTC.

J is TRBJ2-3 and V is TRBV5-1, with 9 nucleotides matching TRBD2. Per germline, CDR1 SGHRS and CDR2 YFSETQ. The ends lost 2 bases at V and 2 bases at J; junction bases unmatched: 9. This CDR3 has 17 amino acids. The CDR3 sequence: CASSFLFAGGNTDTQYF. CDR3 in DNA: TGCGCCAGCAGCTTTCTTTTTGCGGGAGGGAACACAGATACGCAGTATTTT.

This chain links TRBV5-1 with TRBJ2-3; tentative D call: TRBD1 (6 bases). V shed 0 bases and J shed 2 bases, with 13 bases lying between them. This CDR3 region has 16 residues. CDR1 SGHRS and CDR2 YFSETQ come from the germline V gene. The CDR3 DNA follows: TGCGCCAGCAGCTTGGACGCAGGGGCATTCACAGATACGCAGTATTTT. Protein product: CASSLDAGAFTDTQYF.

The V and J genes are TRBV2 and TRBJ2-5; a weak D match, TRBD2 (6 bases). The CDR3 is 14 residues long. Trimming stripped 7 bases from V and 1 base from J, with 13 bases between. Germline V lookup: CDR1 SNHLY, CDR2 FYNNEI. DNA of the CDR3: TGTGCCAGCAACCCGGGAGCCCCCCAAGAGACCCAGTACTTC. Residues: CASNPGAPQETQYF. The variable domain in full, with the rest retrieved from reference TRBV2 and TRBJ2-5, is EPEVTQTPSHQVTQMGQEVILRCVPISNHLYFYWYRQILGQKVEFLVSFYNNEISEKSEIFDDQFSVERPDGSNFTLKIRSTKLEDSAMYFCASNPGAPQETQYFGPGTRLLVL.

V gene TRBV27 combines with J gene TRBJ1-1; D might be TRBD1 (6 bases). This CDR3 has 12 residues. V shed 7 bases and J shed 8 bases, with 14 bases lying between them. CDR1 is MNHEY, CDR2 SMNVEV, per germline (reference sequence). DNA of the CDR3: TGTGCCAGCACCTCAACGAGGGGGGAAGCTTTCTTT. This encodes CASTSTRGEAFF.

The CDR3 here is CASSKETQYF. CDR3 DNA: TGTGCCAGCAGTAAAGAGACCCAGTACTTC. The chain carries TRBV6-8 and TRBJ2-5; unclear D gene. This CDR3 is 10 amino acids long. V was trimmed by 5 bases and J by 3 bases, leaving 1 base between them. Germline V gives CDR1 MNHGY, CDR2 SAAAGT.

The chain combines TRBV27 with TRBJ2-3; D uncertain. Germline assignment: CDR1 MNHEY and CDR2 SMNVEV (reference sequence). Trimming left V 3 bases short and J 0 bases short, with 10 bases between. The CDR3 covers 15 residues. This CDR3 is CASSFLKTSTDTQYF. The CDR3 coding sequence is TGTGCCAGCAGTTTTCTAAAAACTAGCACAGATACGCAGTATTTT.

CDR3 bases: TGTGCCAGCAGTGGCAGGGTAAATGAGCAGTTCTTC. Its protein product is CASSGRVNEQFF. The chain employs TRBV2 and TRBJ2-1; possibly TRBD1 for D (5 bases). Per germline, CDR1 SNHLY and CDR2 FYNNEI. This CDR3 spans 12 amino acids. V lost 4 bases, J lost 7 bases, and 8 bases lay in between.

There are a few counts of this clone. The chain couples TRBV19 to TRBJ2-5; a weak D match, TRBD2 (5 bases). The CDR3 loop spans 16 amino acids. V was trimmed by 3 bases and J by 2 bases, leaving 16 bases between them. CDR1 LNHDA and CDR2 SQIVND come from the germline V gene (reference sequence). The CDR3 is CASSMNLRGSQETQYF. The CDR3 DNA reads TGTGCCAGTAGTATGAATCTTCGGGGTTCGCAAGAGACCCAGTACTTC.

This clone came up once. The CDR3 protein is CASSRGTGGGYGYTF. For the CDR3, the DNA is TGTGCCAGCAGCCGTGGGACAGGGGGCGGCTATGGCTACACCTTC. The J gene is TRBJ1-2, the V gene TRBV7-9; 12 bases agree with TRBD1. V was clipped by 5 bases and J by 4 bases; unmatched bases: 5. The germline CDR1 and CDR2 sequences are SEHNR and FQNEAQ (reference sequence). The CDR3 is made up of 15 amino acids.

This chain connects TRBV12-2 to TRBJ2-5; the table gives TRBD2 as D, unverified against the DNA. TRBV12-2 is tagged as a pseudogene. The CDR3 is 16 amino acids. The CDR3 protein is CASRSDPGLLQETQYF. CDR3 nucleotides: TGTGCAAGTCGCTCAGACCCGGGACTCCTACAAGAGACCCAGTACTTC.

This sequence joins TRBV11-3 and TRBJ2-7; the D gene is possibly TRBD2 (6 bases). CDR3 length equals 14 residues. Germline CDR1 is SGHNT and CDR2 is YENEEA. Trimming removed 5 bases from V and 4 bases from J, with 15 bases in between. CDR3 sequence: CASSLNAGSYEQYF. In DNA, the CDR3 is TGTGCCAGCAGCCTTAACGCGGGGAGTTACGAGCAGTACTTC. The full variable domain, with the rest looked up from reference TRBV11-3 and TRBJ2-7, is EAGVVQSPRYKIIEKKQPVAFWCNPISGHNTLYWYLQNLGQGPELLIRYENEEAVDDSQLPKDRFSAERLKGVDSTLKIQPAELGDSAVYLCASSLNAGSYEQYFGPGTRLTVT.

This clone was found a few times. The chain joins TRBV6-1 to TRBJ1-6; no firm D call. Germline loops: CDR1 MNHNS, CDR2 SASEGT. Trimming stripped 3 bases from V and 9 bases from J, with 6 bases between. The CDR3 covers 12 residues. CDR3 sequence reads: CASSDGPSPLHF. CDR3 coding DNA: TGTGCCAGCAGTGATGGGCCTTCACCCCTCCACTTT.

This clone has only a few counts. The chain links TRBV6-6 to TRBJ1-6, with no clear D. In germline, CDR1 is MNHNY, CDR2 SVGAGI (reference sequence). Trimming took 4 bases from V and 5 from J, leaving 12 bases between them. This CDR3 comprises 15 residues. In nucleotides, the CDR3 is TGTGCCAGCAGTTTTCAAACCAAGAATAATTCACCCCTCCACTTT. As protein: CASSFQTKNNSPLHF.

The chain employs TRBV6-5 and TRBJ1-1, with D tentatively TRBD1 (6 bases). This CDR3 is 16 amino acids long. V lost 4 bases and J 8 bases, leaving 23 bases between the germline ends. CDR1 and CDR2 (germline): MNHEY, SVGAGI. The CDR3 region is CASSSGVSEQGLEAFF. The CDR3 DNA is TGTGCCAGCAGTTCCGGCGTAAGTGAACAGGGCCTGGAAGCTTTCTTT.

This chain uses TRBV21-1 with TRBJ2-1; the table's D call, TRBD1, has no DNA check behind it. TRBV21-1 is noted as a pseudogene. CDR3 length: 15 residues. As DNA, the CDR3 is TGTGCCAGCAGCAAAAAAACAGGGGCTAACAATGAGCAGTTCTTC. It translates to CASSKKTGANNEQFF.

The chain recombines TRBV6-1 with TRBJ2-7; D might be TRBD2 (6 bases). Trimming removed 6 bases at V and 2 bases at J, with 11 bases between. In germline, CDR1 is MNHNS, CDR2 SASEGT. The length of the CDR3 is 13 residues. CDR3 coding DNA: TGTGCCAGCAGCCGGGACTTCGCCTACGAGCAGTACTTC. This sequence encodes CASSRDFAYEQYF.

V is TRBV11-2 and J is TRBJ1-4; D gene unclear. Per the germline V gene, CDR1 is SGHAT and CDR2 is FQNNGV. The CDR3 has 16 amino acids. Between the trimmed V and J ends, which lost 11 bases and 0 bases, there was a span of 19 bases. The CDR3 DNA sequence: TGTGCCGGCGGGCGGGTAACCCCGTCAACTAATGAAAAACTGTTTTTT. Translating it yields CAGGRVTPSTNEKLFF.

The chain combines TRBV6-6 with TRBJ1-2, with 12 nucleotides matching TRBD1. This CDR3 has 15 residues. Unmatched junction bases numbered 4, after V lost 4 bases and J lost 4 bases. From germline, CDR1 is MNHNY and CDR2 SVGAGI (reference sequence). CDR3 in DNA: TGTGCCAGCAGTTTGGGACAGGGGGCCGGCTATGGCTACACCTTC. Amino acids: CASSLGQGAGYGYTF.

The CDR3, as DNA: TGTGCCAGCAGCAGGACAAATCAGCCCCAGCATTTT. It translates to CASSRTNQPQHF. The chain links TRBV7-9 to TRBJ1-5; possible D gene TRBD1, 5 bases. Germline CDR1 is SEHNR and CDR2 is FQNEAQ (reference sequence). CDR3 length equals 12 residues. The V gene lost 5 bases and the J gene lost 4 bases, with 6 bases spanning the gap.

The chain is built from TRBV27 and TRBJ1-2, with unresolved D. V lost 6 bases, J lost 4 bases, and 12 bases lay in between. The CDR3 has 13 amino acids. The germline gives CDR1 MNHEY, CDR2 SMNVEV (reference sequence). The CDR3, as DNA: TGTGCCAGCAGCCCGAGCCGGACCTATGGCTACACCTTC. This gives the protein CASSPSRTYGYTF.

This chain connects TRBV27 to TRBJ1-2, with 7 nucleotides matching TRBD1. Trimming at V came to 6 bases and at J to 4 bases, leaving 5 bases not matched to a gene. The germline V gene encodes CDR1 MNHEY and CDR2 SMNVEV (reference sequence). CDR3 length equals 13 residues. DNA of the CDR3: TGTGCCAGCAGCCAGGGGGGGTCCTATGGCTACACCTTC. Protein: CASSQGGSYGYTF.

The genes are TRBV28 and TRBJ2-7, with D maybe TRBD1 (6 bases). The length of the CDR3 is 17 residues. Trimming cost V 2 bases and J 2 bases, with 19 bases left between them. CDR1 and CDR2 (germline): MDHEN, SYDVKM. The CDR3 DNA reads TGTGCCAGCAGTTTACCCCACAGCTGGACAGCAACCTACGAGCAGTACTTC. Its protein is CASSLPHSWTATYEQYF.

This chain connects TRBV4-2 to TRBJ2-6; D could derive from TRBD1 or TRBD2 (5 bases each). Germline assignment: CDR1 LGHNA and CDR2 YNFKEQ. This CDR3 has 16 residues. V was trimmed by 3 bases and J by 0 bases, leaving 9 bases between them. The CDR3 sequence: CASSQEDTSGANVLTF. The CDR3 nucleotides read TGTGCCAGCAGCCAGGAGGACACCTCTGGGGCCAACGTCCTGACTTTC.

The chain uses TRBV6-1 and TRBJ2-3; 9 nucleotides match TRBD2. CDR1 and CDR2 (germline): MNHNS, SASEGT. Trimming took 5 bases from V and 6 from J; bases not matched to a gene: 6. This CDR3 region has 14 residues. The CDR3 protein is CASSLGLAVDTQYF. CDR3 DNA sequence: TGTGCCAGCAGTTTGGGACTAGCAGTTGATACGCAGTATTTT.

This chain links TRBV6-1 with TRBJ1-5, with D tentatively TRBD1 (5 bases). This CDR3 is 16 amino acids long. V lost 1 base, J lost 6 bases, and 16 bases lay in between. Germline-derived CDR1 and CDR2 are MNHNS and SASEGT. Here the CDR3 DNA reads TGTGCCAGCAGTGAAGGGGGTGGAGGGGTCGGTCAGCCCCAGCATTTT. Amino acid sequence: CASSEGGGGVGQPQHF.

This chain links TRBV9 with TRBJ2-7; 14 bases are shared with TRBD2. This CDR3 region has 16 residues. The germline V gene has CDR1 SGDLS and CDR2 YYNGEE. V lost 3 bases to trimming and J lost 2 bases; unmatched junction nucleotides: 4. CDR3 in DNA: TGTGCCAGCAGCGCGACTAGCGGGAGGGCCGCCTACGAGCAGTACTTC. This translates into CASSATSGRAAYEQYF.

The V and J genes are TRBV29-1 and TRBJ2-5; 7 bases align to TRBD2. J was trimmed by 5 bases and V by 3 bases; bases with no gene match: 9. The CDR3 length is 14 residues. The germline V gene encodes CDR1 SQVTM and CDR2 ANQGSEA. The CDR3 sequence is CSVDWASGTETQYF. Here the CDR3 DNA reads TGCAGCGTTGATTGGGCTAGCGGTACGGAGACCCAGTACTTC.

CDR3 residues: CASSGRDTIYF. CDR3 DNA: TGTGCCAGCAGTGGACGGGACACCATATATTTT. V usage is TRBV2 and J usage is TRBJ1-3; no clear D. The CDR3 sequence is 11 residues long. Germline CDR1 SNHLY, CDR2 FYNNEI. Trimming pared 4 bases from V and 8 bases from J, leaving 6 bases between. Using reference TRBV2 and TRBJ1-3 for the parts outside the CDR3, the full variable domain is EPEVTQTPSHQVTQMGQEVILRCVPISNHLYFYWYRQILGQKVEFLVSFYNNEISEKSEIFDDQFSVERPDGSNFTLKIRSTKLEDSAMYFCASSGRDTIYFGEGSWLTVV.